Listed below are T cell receptor beta chains from one sample, sequenced in a study of blood T cell repertoires in COVID-19. Clones were read by immunoSEQ multiplex PCR, and TCRdb kept only the in-frame ones, dropping some. The sample holds roughly 160,000 clones; roughly 86% are singletons and the top ten take 3% to 4%. The sample was peripheral blood. Receptor source: a woman aged 60 to 75 who had recovered from COVID-19. Both conserved end residues are part of each CDR3. Fields, in order: J gene, D gene, V gene, clone size, CDR3 protein, CDR3 DNA. D genes are given only for firm matches. Clone sizes are given selectively: once, few, many, or a class where the clone is expanded.

TRBJ1-6 | - | TRBV11-2 | - | CASSLQGSPLHF | TGTGCCAGCAGCTTACAGGGTTCACCCCTCCACTTT
TRBJ2-3 | TRBD1 | TRBV7-3 | once | CASSSQGNADTQYF | TGTGCCAGCAGCTCACAGGGGAATGCAGATACGCAGTATTTT
TRBJ1-3 | TRBD1 | TRBV7-2 | few | CASSLDSTGQGDF | TGTGCCAGCAGCTTAGACTCAACGGGACAGGGAGATTTT
TRBJ1-4 | - | TRBV2 | once | CASFRGGNEKLFF | TGTGCCAGTTTCCGTGGAGGTAATGAAAAACTGTTTTTT
TRBJ2-5 | - | TRBV4-1 | - | CASSQGRGQETQYF | TGCGCCAGCAGCCAAGGACGGGGGCAAGAGACCCAGTACTTC
TRBJ1-2 | TRBD1 | TRBV4-2 | - | CASSQPDRENYGYTF | TGTGCCAGCAGCCAACCGGACAGGGAAAATTATGGCTACACCTTC
TRBJ2-4 | TRBD2 | TRBV9 | - | CASSVGLGLAGMLDIQYF | TGTGCCAGCAGCGTAGGTCTAGGGCTAGCGGGGATGTTGGACATTCAGTACTTC
TRBJ1-1 | - | TRBV30 | - | CAWSVPGGGTEAFF | TGTGCCTGGAGTGTACCGGGGGGGGGAACTGAAGCTTTCTTT
TRBJ1-1 | TRBD1 | TRBV19 | - | CASSPGRGDRMNTEAFF | TGTGCCAGTAGCCCCGGACGCGGGGACAGGATGAACACTGAAGCTTTCTTT
TRBJ1-6 | - | TRBV7-2 | - | CASSLEVGGRPLHF | TGTGCCAGCAGCTTAGAGGTGGGCGGGAGACCCCTCCACTTT
TRBJ1-2 | - | TRBV6-6 | - | CASSSSGVYGYTF | TGTGCCAGCAGTTCCTCAGGGGTTTATGGCTACACCTTC
TRBJ1-1 | - | TRBV2 | - | CASRRDTIRRGFF | TGTGCCAGTCGTCGGGACACCATCCGAAGGGGTTTCTTT
TRBJ2-5 | TRBD1 | TRBV7-6 | - | CASSSRTGIQETQYF | TGTGCCAGCAGTTCCCGGACAGGCATCCAAGAGACCCAGTACTTC
TRBJ2-2 | - | TRBV6-5 | - | CASSYPDYTGELFF | TGTGCCAGCAGTTACCCGGACTACACCGGGGAGCTGTTTTTT
TRBJ2-7 | TRBD1 | TRBV5-1 | - | CASSLALNRGYEQYF | TGCGCCAGCAGCTTGGCCTTGAACAGGGGTTACGAGCAGTACTTC
TRBJ1-2 | TRBD1 | TRBV12-3/TRBV12-4 | - | CASSRGQGDGYTF | TGTGCCAGCAGTCGCGGACAGGGTGATGGCTACACCTTC
TRBJ2-1 | TRBD2 | TRBV6-1 | few | CASSELAGGPNEQFF | TGTGCCAGCAGTGAACTAGCGGGGGGGCCCAATGAGCAGTTCTTC
TRBJ2-1 | - | TRBV28 | - | CASSLLGGEQFF | TGTGCCAGCAGTTTATTGGGAGGTGAGCAGTTCTTC
TRBJ2-2 | - | TRBV4-3 | - | CASSLRLARTGELFF | TGCGCCAGCAGCCTCCGGCTAGCGAGGACCGGGGAGCTGTTTTTT
TRBJ1-1 | TRBD1 | TRBV2 | - | CASRGTGGRLEAFF | TGTGCCAGCAGAGGGACAGGGGGGCGTCTCGAAGCTTTCTTT
TRBJ1-4 | - | TRBV24-1 | once | CATSYRETNEKLFF | TGTGCCACCAGTTACAGGGAAACTAATGAAAAACTGTTTTTT
TRBJ2-5 | TRBD2 | TRBV13 | - | CASSPGTSGGQSTQYF | TGTGCCAGCAGCCCCGGGACTAGCGGGGGGCAATCGACCCAGTACTTC
TRBJ2-5 | - | TRBV3-1/TRBV3-2 | - | CASSLAGASQETQYF | TGTGCCAGCAGCCTGGCGGGGGCCTCCCAAGAGACCCAGTACTTC
TRBJ2-3 | TRBD2 | TRBV7-9 | - | CASSFGLLGGTDTQYF | TGTGCCAGCAGCTTCGGGCTACTCGGGGGGACAGATACGCAGTATTTT
TRBJ2-2 | - | TRBV29-1 | - | CSVDGNTGELFF | TGCAGCGTTGACGGGAACACCGGGGAGCTGTTTTTT
TRBJ2-2 | - | TRBV7-2 | - | CASSGGHGRLGELFF | TGTGCCAGCAGCGGGGGACACGGACGCCTCGGGGAGCTGTTTTTT